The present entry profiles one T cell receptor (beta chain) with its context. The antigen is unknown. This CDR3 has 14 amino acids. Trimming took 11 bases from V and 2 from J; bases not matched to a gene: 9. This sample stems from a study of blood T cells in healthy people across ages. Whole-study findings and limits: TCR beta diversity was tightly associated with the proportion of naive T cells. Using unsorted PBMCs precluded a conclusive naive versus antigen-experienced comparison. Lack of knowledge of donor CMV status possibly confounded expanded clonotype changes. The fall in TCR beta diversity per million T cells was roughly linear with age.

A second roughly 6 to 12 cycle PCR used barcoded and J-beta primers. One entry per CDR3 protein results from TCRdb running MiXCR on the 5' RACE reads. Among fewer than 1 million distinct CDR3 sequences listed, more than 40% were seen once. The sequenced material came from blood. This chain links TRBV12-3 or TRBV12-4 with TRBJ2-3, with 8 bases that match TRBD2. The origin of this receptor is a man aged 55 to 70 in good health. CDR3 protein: CAHGAGGNTDTQYF. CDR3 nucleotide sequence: TGTGCCCACGGTGCGGGGGGAAACACAGATACGCAGTATTTT.